Shown below are 23 T cell receptor beta chains from a single sample sequenced in a study of CD8 T cells in ankylosing spondylitis. Each CDR3 protein is one row after TCRdb ran MiXCR on the 5' RACE reads. The sample contains about 250,000 distinct CDR3 sequences, roughly 32% of which appear only once. The sequencing input was blood, either unsorted or a sorted T cell fraction (not recorded which). The receptors shown here come from a male donor with ankylosing spondylitis or in good health (not recorded which).

This chain joins TRBV7-3 and TRBJ2-2; TRBD2 matches 7 bases. The length of the CDR3 is 16 residues. V gave up 2 bases and J gave up 5 bases; unmatched junction bases: 8. In germline, CDR1 is SGHTA, CDR2 FQGTGA. CDR3 amino acids: CASSLLASGITGELFF. The CDR3 coding sequence is TGTGCCAGCAGCTTACTGGCTAGCGGAATAACCGGGGAGCTGTTTTTT. Filled out from reference TRBV7-3 and TRBJ2-2, the complete variable domain reads GAGVSQTPSNKVTEKGKYVELRCDPISGHTALYWYRQSLGQGPEFLIYFQGTGAADDSGLPNDRFFAVRPEGSVSTLKIQRTERGDSAVYLCASSLLASGITGELFFGEGSRLTVL.

This clonotype was counted a few times. This sequence joins TRBV20-1 and TRBJ1-4; D not resolved. CDR1 and CDR2 from the germline V gene are DFQATT and SNEGSKA (reference sequence). The V and J ends lost 6 bases and 11 bases respectively, with 19 bases between them. This CDR3 has 13 residues. The CDR3 nucleotides are TGCAGTGCCATAGGGCAGCCCGGTGGGAAACTGTTTTTT. It codes for CSAIGQPGGKLFF.

The chain is built from TRBV5-1 and TRBJ1-1; the match to TRBD1 covers 7 bases. Trimming cost V 4 bases and J 10 bases; bases outside gene matches: 10. The V gene's germline CDR1 is SGHRS and CDR2 YFSETQ. The length of the CDR3 is 13 residues. CDR3 in amino acids: CASSVGQGERAFF. CDR3 DNA: TGCGCCAGCAGCGTGGGGCAGGGGGAAAGAGCTTTCTTT.

This clonotype was recorded a few times. The J gene is TRBJ2-4, the V gene TRBV15, with a possible D match to TRBD2 (6 bases). The CDR3 runs to 12 residues. Germline V gene lookup returns CDR1 LNHNV and CDR2 YYDKDF (reference sequence). V was clipped by 9 bases and J by 8 bases, with 14 bases between them. The CDR3 DNA reads as TGTGCCACAAGTAGGGAGCGGGACATTCAGTACTTC. Translating it yields CATSRERDIQYF.

This clonotype was observed many times. The chain is built from TRBV20-1 and TRBJ1-1; D possibly corresponds to TRBD1 (5 bases). CDR3 length equals 14 residues. V was trimmed by 5 bases and J by 2 bases, leaving 15 bases between them. CDR1 is DFQATT, CDR2 SNEGSKA, per germline (reference sequence). The CDR3 bases are TGCAGTGCTCCTTCCGGGACGGCAAACACTGAAGCTTTCTTT. Translation: CSAPSGTANTEAFF.

J is TRBJ2-1 and V is TRBV24-1; D is undetermined. CDR3 length: 17 residues. Per the germline V gene, CDR1 is KGHDR and CDR2 is SFDVKD. V gave up 4 bases and J gave up 0 bases, with 15 bases separating them. The CDR3 DNA reads TGTGCCACCAGTGACTCTGCGGTCGTGAGCTCCTACAATGAGCAGTTCTTC. This sequence encodes CATSDSAVVSSYNEQFF.

This chain connects TRBV5-1 to TRBJ2-6; no reliable D call. The V gene lost 3 bases and the J gene lost 0 bases, with 4 bases spanning the gap. This CDR3 region has 14 residues. Germline V CDR1 and CDR2: SGHRS, YFSETQ. The CDR3 is CASSSRSGANVLTF. The CDR3 DNA reads TGCGCCAGCAGCTCCCGCTCTGGGGCCAACGTCCTGACTTTC.

A few counts support this clonotype. The chain recombines TRBV7-6 with TRBJ2-7; TRBD1 matches 7 bases. V lost 0 bases and J lost 2; bases outside the gene matches: 7. In germline, CDR1 is SGHVS, CDR2 FNYEAQ. The CDR3 runs to 16 residues. The CDR3 protein is CASSLASDRLTYEQYF. As DNA, the CDR3 is TGTGCCAGCAGCTTAGCGTCGGACAGGCTAACCTACGAGCAGTACTTC.

The V and J genes are TRBV10-3 and TRBJ1-5; 8 bases match TRBD1. Germline CDR1 reads ENHRY; CDR2 reads SYGVKD. This CDR3 is built from 13 residues. V was pared by 8 bases and J by 4 bases, with 4 bases of the junction left unmatched. CDR3 loop: CAIQGAFNQPQHF. The CDR3, as DNA: TGTGCCATCCAGGGGGCCTTTAATCAGCCCCAGCATTTT.

The rearrangement links TRBV12-3 or TRBV12-4 to TRBJ1-1; D is perhaps TRBD1 (5 bases). This CDR3 comprises 14 residues. V lost 6 bases, J lost 0 bases, and 11 bases lay in between. The CDR3 DNA reads TGTGCCAGCAGCCAGGGACGGATGAACACTGAAGCTTTCTTT. Its protein is CASSQGRMNTEAFF.

This clonotype turned up a few times. V is TRBV29-1 and J is TRBJ2-7; D is perhaps TRBD1 (5 bases). The ends were cut back, 7 bases at V and 5 bases at J, with 15 bases in the middle. CDR1 and CDR2 from the germline V gene are SQVTM and ANQGSEA. There are 12 residues in the CDR3. The CDR3 DNA follows: TGCAGCGCCTTCCGGGCAGGGAACGAGCAGTACTTC. Amino acid sequence: CSAFRAGNEQYF.

A note on this clonotype: The germline gene is not matched at one end of the junction; a read error may be the cause. This chain joins TRBV12-3 or TRBV12-4 and TRBJ2-1, with 8 bases aligning to TRBD2. CDR3 length: 14 amino acids. The CDR3 DNA reads as TGTGCCAGCAGTCTAGCGGGCCCGTTCTTGGAGCAGTTCTTC. Its translation is CASSLAGPFLEQFF.

The J gene is TRBJ2-5, the V gene TRBV7-2, with no clear D. The CDR3 contains 13 residues. The V end lost 1 base, the J end lost 10 bases, and 13 bases lay between the germline ends. Germline-derived CDR1 and CDR2 are SGHTA and FQGNSA. CDR3 coding DNA: TGTGCCAGCAGCTTAGATGTTAAGGGAAGCCAGTACTTC. It translates to CASSLDVKGSQYF.

A few counts support this clonotype. The CDR3 DNA is TGTGCCAGCCGGCGGGGCGGATCCTACGAGCAGTACTTC. Residues: CASRRGGSYEQYF. The J gene is TRBJ2-7, the V gene TRBV3-1; weak D call: TRBD2 (6 bases). The V end was cut by 8 bases, the J end by 1 base, with 12 bases between. CDR1 is LGHDT, CDR2 YNNKEL, per germline (reference sequence). The length of the CDR3 is 13 residues.

CDR3 DNA sequence: TGTGCCAGCAGTTTCCGGACTAGTTCCCTCAATGAGCAGTTCTTC. Translation gives CASSFRTSSLNEQFF. V is TRBV12-3 or TRBV12-4 and J is TRBJ2-1, with 7 nucleotides matching TRBD2. The trim removed 3 bases at V and 6 bases at J, leaving 8 bases unmatched. This CDR3 contains 15 residues.

In this sample, this clonotype turned up once. V gene TRBV5-1 combines with J gene TRBJ2-3; 10 bases line up with TRBD2. CDR1 is SGHRS and CDR2 is YFSETQ in the germline V gene. The CDR3 runs to 14 residues. The junction had 5 bases not matched to a gene; V was cut back by 5 bases and J by 5 bases. The CDR3: CASRTSGVLDTQYF. CDR3 DNA: TGCGCCAGCAGAACTAGCGGGGTCTTAGATACGCAGTATTTT. The full variable domain, in which reference TRBV5-1 and TRBJ2-3 provide the parts outside the CDR3, is KAGVTQTPRYLIKTRGQQVTLSCSPISGHRSVSWYQQTPGQGLQFLFEYFSETQRNKGNFPGRFSGRQFSNSRSEMNVSTLELGDSALYLCASRTSGVLDTQYFGPGTRLTVL.

The genes are TRBV28 and TRBJ2-4, with D perhaps matching TRBD2 (5 bases). This CDR3 is 16 amino acids long. Per germline, CDR1 MDHEN and CDR2 SYDVKM. V lost 3 bases, J lost 0 bases, and 12 bases lay in between. Here the CDR3 DNA reads TGTGCCAGCAGTTTCTTGCCTGGACTAGCCAAAAACATTCAGTACTTC. This codes for CASSFLPGLAKNIQYF.

The chain combines TRBV20-1 with TRBJ2-1; D unresolved. Trimming took off 2 bases at V and 0 bases at J, with 8 bases between the two ends. The germline V gene has CDR1 DFQATT and CDR2 SNEGSKA (reference sequence). This CDR3 is 14 amino acids long. The CDR3 DNA is TGCAGTGCTAGAATTGCCGGCTCCTACAATGAGCAGTTCTTC. Protein product: CSARIAGSYNEQFF.

The rearrangement links TRBV14 to TRBJ2-3, with 7 bases fitting TRBD1. Losses at the gene ends were 3 bases for V and 6 bases for J; bases not matched to a gene: 12. This CDR3 contains 16 residues. Germline lookup yields CDR1 SGHDN and CDR2 FVKESK. CDR3 protein: CASSHPWDSKLDTQYF. The CDR3 DNA sequence: TGTGCCAGCAGCCACCCCTGGGACAGTAAACTGGATACGCAGTATTTT.

The rearrangement joins TRBV10-3 to TRBJ2-7; 8 bases are a match to TRBD2. This CDR3 contains 16 residues. With 6 bases clipped from V and 2 bases from J, the junction kept 12 bases outside the gene matches. Per germline, CDR1 ENHRY and CDR2 SYGVKD. CDR3: CAIRKERASGPYEQYF. CDR3 nucleotide sequence: TGTGCCATCAGAAAAGAACGGGCTAGCGGGCCCTACGAGCAGTACTTC.

The chain is built from TRBV5-1 and TRBJ2-1; 9 bases are a match to TRBD1. J was trimmed by 2 bases and V by 4 bases; bases with no gene match: 7. The CDR3 length is 16 residues. CDR1 is SGHRS, CDR2 YFSETQ, per germline. As DNA, the CDR3 is TGCGCCAGCAGCGGTACCGGGACAGGGACCTACAATGAGCAGTTCTTC. Protein sequence: CASSGTGTGTYNEQFF.

This clonotype was seen a handful of times. The chain employs TRBV5-1 and TRBJ2-1; TRBD1 aligns across 8 bases. Trimming cost V 0 bases and J 4 bases; bases outside gene matches: 6. This CDR3 contains 16 residues. Looked up from germline, CDR1 is SGHRS and CDR2 is YFSETQ. CDR3 sequence: CASSLAWQGAYNEQFF. The CDR3 nucleotides are TGCGCCAGCAGCTTGGCCTGGCAGGGGGCGTACAATGAGCAGTTCTTC.

This chain links TRBV7-2 with TRBJ1-1; weak D call: TRBD1 (6 bases). The V gene lost 5 bases and the J gene lost 4 bases, with 17 bases spanning the gap. The germline V gene has CDR1 SGHTA and CDR2 FQGNSA. The CDR3 loop spans 15 amino acids. CDR3 DNA: TGTGCCAGCAGCACCACGACAGGTGTAGTCACTGAAGCTTTCTTT. Its translation is CASSTTTGVVTEAFF.